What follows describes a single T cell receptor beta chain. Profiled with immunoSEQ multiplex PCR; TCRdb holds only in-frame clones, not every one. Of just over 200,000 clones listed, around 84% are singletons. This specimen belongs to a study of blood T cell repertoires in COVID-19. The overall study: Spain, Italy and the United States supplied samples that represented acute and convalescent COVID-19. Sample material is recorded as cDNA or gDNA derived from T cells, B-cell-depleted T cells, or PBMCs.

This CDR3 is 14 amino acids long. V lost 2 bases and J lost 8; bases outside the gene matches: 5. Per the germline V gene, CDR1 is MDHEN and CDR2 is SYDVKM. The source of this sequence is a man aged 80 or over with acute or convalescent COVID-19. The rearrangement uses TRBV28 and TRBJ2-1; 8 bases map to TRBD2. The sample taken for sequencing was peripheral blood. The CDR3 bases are TGTGCCAGCAGTTTACCGGGAGGGAGGGATGAGCAGTTCTTC. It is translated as CASSLPGGRDEQFF.